This TCR beta chain was sequenced for a study of blood T cell repertoires in COVID-19. Overall study context: Some COVID-19 samples were acute and others convalescent; all came from the United States, Italy and Spain. Sources were T cells, B-cell-depleted T cells, or PBMCs; the material itself was cDNA or gDNA.

The V gene's germline CDR1 is LNHDA and CDR2 SQIVND (reference sequence). V lost 4 bases, J lost 1 base, and 10 bases lay in between. The CDR3 spans 14 residues. The authors' processing: Estimation of nucleated cell counts was performed using reference gene primer amplification. The data were produced by immunoSEQ multiplex PCR, yet TCRdb's version contains in-frame clones alone and is incomplete. V, J and clone size are taken as reported in that table, and D and trimming were inferred from the DNA itself. The data hold about 200,000 clones, with around 75% observed a single time. The receptor was isolated from a human donor in a cohort sampled during active COVID-19. The genes are TRBV19 and TRBJ1-2; D is uncertain. The specimen sequenced was peripheral blood. The DNA of the CDR3 is TGTGCCAGTAGTACTAGGCGGTTTAACTATGGCTACACCTTC. This encodes CASSTRRFNYGYTF.